Shown below are 30 T cell receptor beta chains from a single sample sequenced in a study of blood T cell repertoires in COVID-19. Repertoires were generated with immunoSEQ multiplex PCR, while TCRdb's copy carries only in-frame clones and drops some. This table holds some 120,000 clones, 65% to 85% found once. Specimen: peripheral blood. The receptors were sampled from a man between 70 and 80 years old with acute or convalescent COVID-19.

This chain connects TRBV19 to TRBJ1-6; D is perhaps TRBD1 (6 bases). This CDR3 is 18 amino acids long. CDR1 is LNHDA and CDR2 is SQIVND in the germline V gene (reference sequence). With 5 bases removed from V and 0 bases from J, the gap between germline ends came to 17 bases. The CDR3 region has the DNA TGTGCCAGTAGTGAGGCCGGGACACGGTCCTCCTATAATTCACCCCTCCACTTT. This encodes CASSEAGTRSSYNSPLHF.

The table lists this clone with a count of one. This chain uses TRBV24-1 with TRBJ2-3; 10 nucleotides align to TRBD2. Trimming cost V 3 bases and J 0 bases; bases outside gene matches: 5. Per the germline V gene, CDR1 is KGHDR and CDR2 is SFDVKD. CDR3 length equals 17 residues. The DNA for the CDR3 is TGTGCCACCAGTGATAGCGGGGGGGCATCTAGCACAGATACGCAGTATTTT. It translates to CATSDSGGASSTDTQYF.

V usage is TRBV19 and J usage is TRBJ2-7, with a tentative D call TRBD1 (6 bases). The V end was cut by 3 bases, the J end by 2 bases, with 14 bases between. The germline V gene encodes CDR1 LNHDA and CDR2 SQIVND (reference sequence). The CDR3 has 15 amino acids. CDR3 sequence (DNA): TGTGCCAGTAGTATCCGAGGGGACAAGCCCTACGAGCAGTACTTC. Protein sequence: CASSIRGDKPYEQYF.

This clone was counted at least ten times. The chain is built from TRBV5-6 and TRBJ2-5; 7 positions match TRBD2. V gave up 4 bases and J gave up 2 bases; unmatched junction bases: 5. CDR1 SGHDT and CDR2 YYEEEE come from the germline V gene. The CDR3 totals 14 residues. The CDR3 sequence: CASSLWGGQETQYF. In DNA, the CDR3 is TGTGCCAGCAGCCTATGGGGGGGGCAAGAGACCCAGTACTTC.

The table lists this clone with a few counts. The chain couples TRBV24-1 to TRBJ2-3; 11 bases agree with TRBD2. Trimming removed 2 bases from V and 0 bases from J; junction bases left unmatched: 21. Germline V gene data show CDR1 as KGHDR and CDR2 as SFDVKD. The length of the CDR3 is 23 residues. In DNA form, the CDR3 reads TGTGCCACCAGTGATTCCCGTTCCTCCCCTAGCGGGGGGCCCAAGCGAAGCACAGATACGCAGTATTTT. This encodes CATSDSRSSPSGGPKRSTDTQYF.

V is TRBV2 and J is TRBJ1-2, with TRBD1 identical over 7 bases. The CDR3 totals 14 residues. Trimming took 7 bases from V and 3 from J; bases not matched to a gene: 8. Germline loops: CDR1 SNHLY, CDR2 FYNNEI. The CDR3 reads CASTRGRTDYGYTF. The CDR3 coding sequence is TGTGCCAGCACGAGGGGGCGGACGGACTATGGCTACACCTTC.

This chain links TRBV18 with TRBJ2-5, with D possibly TRBD1 on 5 matching bases. The CDR3 is made up of 13 amino acids. V was clipped by 5 bases and J by 3 bases, with 10 bases between them. CDR1 KGHSH and CDR2 LQKENI come from the germline V gene. In DNA form, the CDR3 reads TGTGCCAGCTCAGCCGAACAGGAAGAGACCCAGTACTTC. Its translation: CASSAEQEETQYF. Based on the CDR3 plus reference TRBV18 and TRBJ2-5, the full variable domain is NAGVMQNPRHLVRRRGQEARLRCSPMKGHSHVYWYRQLPEEGLKFMVYLQKENIIDESGMPKERFSAEFPKEGPSILRIQQVVRGDSAAYFCASSAEQEETQYFGPGTRLLVL.

This clone showed up just a few times. The V call is TRBV19, the J call TRBJ1-1, with D maybe TRBD1 (6 bases). Between the trimmed V and J ends, which lost 0 bases and 2 bases, there was a span of 13 bases. Germline V gene sequence: CDR1 LNHDA, CDR2 SQIVND (reference sequence). This CDR3 spans 16 amino acids. As DNA, the CDR3 is TGTGCCAGTAGTATAGATCCACAGGGTTTAAACACTGAAGCTTTCTTT. It is translated as CASSIDPQGLNTEAFF.

The genes are TRBV6-5 and TRBJ1-3; perhaps TRBD1 as D (5 bases). Looked up from germline, CDR1 is MNHEY and CDR2 is SVGAGI. The CDR3 sequence is 13 residues long. Trimming took off 6 bases at V and 7 bases at J, with 13 bases between the two ends. The DNA of the CDR3 is TGTGCCAGCAGATCAAGGACATCGAACACCATATATTTT. Its translation is CASRSRTSNTIYF.

The chain has TRBV7-9 and TRBJ2-5; no clear D. Germline V gene sequence: CDR1 SEHNR, CDR2 FQNEAQ (reference sequence). This CDR3 spans 15 amino acids. The V and J ends lost 4 bases and 5 bases respectively, with 17 bases between them. The chain's CDR3 is CASSYTANRQETQYF. CDR3 sequence (DNA): TGTGCCAGCAGCTATACAGCAAACCGCCAGGAGACCCAGTACTTC.

CDR3 nucleotides: TGTGCCAGCAGCCAGACGCAGGGGGCTGCCTACTATGGCTACACCTTC. It is translated as CASSQTQGAAYYGYTF. This chain joins TRBV2 and TRBJ1-2; 8 nucleotides agree with TRBD1. The V segment lost 6 bases and the J segment 3 bases; nucleotides outside the gene matches: 12. The germline CDR1 and CDR2 sequences are SNHLY and FYNNEI. The CDR3 length is 16 residues. Full variable domain (rest looked up from reference TRBV2 and TRBJ1-2): EPEVTQTPSHQVTQMGQEVILRCVPISNHLYFYWYRQILGQKVEFLVSFYNNEISEKSEIFDDQFSVERPDGSNFTLKIRSTKLEDSAMYFCASSQTQGAAYYGYTFGSGTRLTVV.

This chain links TRBV19 with TRBJ1-3; D ambiguous. CDR3 length equals 13 residues. Trimming removed 9 bases from V and 1 base from J, with 10 bases in between. Per the germline V gene, CDR1 is LNHDA and CDR2 is SQIVND (reference sequence). The CDR3 region has the DNA TGTGCCAGCCGACTGGCATCTGGAAACACCATATATTTT. It translates to CASRLASGNTIYF.

This clone was counted a single time. The genes are TRBV6-5 and TRBJ2-1, with D possibly matching TRBD1 (6 bases). Germline lookup yields CDR1 MNHEY and CDR2 SVGAGI. This CDR3 region has 14 residues. The germline V and J ends were trimmed by 0 bases and 8 bases, with 11 bases remaining between them. The CDR3 nucleotides are TGTGCCAGCAGTTACTCGAAGGGGGTCGATGAGCAGTTCTTC. Its translation: CASSYSKGVDEQFF.

The rearrangement joins TRBV4-1 to TRBJ2-7; perhaps TRBD1 as D (6 bases). CDR1 MGHRA and CDR2 YSYEKL come from the germline V gene. V was cut by 2 bases and J by 2 bases, with 10 bases left in between. The CDR3 spans 14 residues. CDR3 coding DNA: TGCGCCAGCAGCCAACCGGGGACAACCTACGAGCAGTACTTC. This encodes CASSQPGTTYEQYF.

This clone was found a few times. This chain joins TRBV3-1 (or the pseudogene TRBV3-2) and TRBJ2-2; D may be TRBD1 (5 bases). The CDR3 loop spans 12 amino acids. Germline assignment: CDR1 LGHDT and CDR2 YNNKEL (reference sequence). The V gene lost 5 bases and the J gene lost 6 bases, with 7 bases spanning the gap. The DNA for the CDR3 is TGTGCCAGCAGCAAGGGGCCCGGGGAGCTGTTTTTT. Encoded protein: CASSKGPGELFF.

V is TRBV2 and J is TRBJ1-2, with D possibly matching TRBD1 (5 bases). This CDR3 spans 13 amino acids. The germline gives CDR1 SNHLY, CDR2 FYNNEI. V lost 7 bases and J lost 4, with 13 bases in between. CDR3 region: CASMVGPIYGYTF. Here the CDR3 DNA reads TGTGCCAGCATGGTGGGGCCGATCTATGGCTACACCTTC.

In its sample, this clone was seen once. This rearrangement joins TRBV2 to TRBJ2-1; 8 bases align to TRBD2. V shed 6 bases and J 7 bases; nucleotides not matched to a gene: 14. Germline V gene data show CDR1 as SNHLY and CDR2 as FYNNEI. The CDR3 contains 16 residues. The CDR3 sequence is CASRPHGGAAGNEQFF. The CDR3 nucleotides are TGTGCCAGCAGACCACACGGGGGGGCCGCCGGGAATGAGCAGTTCTTC.

This chain links TRBV9 with TRBJ2-7, with TRBD1 as a possible D gene (5 bases). The V and J ends lost 4 bases and 2 bases respectively, with 16 bases between them. Germline lookup yields CDR1 SGDLS and CDR2 YYNGEE. The CDR3 length is 15 residues. In nucleotides, the CDR3 is TGTGCCAGCAGCCTCTTAGACAGCCTCGCCTACGAGCAGTACTTC. Amino acids: CASSLLDSLAYEQYF.

This rearrangement joins TRBV3-1 (or the pseudogene TRBV3-2) to TRBJ1-1, with D possibly matching TRBD1 (5 bases). This CDR3 contains 13 residues. Trimming cost V 5 bases and J 4 bases, with 11 bases left between them. Germline-derived CDR1 and CDR2 are LGHDT and YNNKEL (reference sequence). Here the CDR3 reads CASSGFQGTEAFF. The CDR3 DNA is TGTGCCAGCAGCGGTTTTCAGGGCACTGAAGCTTTCTTT.

The V and J genes are TRBV7-2 and TRBJ2-1, with D possibly TRBD2 on 6 matching bases. The CDR3 runs 13 residues. The V gene's germline CDR1 is SGHTA and CDR2 FQGNSA. Trimming took 1 base from V and 7 from J, leaving 8 bases between them. For the CDR3, the DNA is TGTGCCAGCAGCTTAGGACTAGAAAATGAGCAGTTCTTC. Translation gives CASSLGLENEQFF.

The gene calls are TRBV7-2 and TRBJ1-6, with 10 bases fitting TRBD1. Per germline, CDR1 SGHTA and CDR2 FQGNSA. This CDR3 has 17 residues. Losses at the gene ends were 5 bases for V and 4 bases for J; bases not matched to a gene: 8. CDR3 residues: CASSNRDRGSYNSPLHF. DNA for the CDR3: TGTGCCAGCAGCAACCGGGACAGGGGTTCGTATAATTCACCCCTCCACTTT.

In its sample, this clone was seen many times. The rearrangement uses TRBV19 and TRBJ2-5, with D tentatively TRBD2 (6 bases). V was trimmed by 2 bases and J by 7 bases, leaving 14 bases between them. Germline loops: CDR1 LNHDA, CDR2 SQIVND (reference sequence). The CDR3 length is 14 residues. CDR3 nucleotide sequence: TGTGCCAGTAGTATAAGGGCTAGCGATGGGACCCAGTACTTC. Amino acid sequence: CASSIRASDGTQYF.

V and J are TRBV15 and TRBJ1-1; weak D call: TRBD1 (5 bases). The CDR3 is made up of 13 amino acids. V was shortened by 2 bases and J by 8 bases, with 12 bases between the two germline ends. Per germline, CDR1 LNHNV and CDR2 YYDKDF (reference sequence). The CDR3 sequence is CATSRRGTGEAFF. CDR3 nucleotide sequence: TGTGCCACCAGCAGACGAGGGACTGGGGAAGCTTTCTTT.

The V gene is TRBV9, the J gene TRBJ2-7, with 8 bases matching TRBD1. Trimming took 2 bases from V and 7 from J; bases not matched to a gene: 14. The CDR3 runs 16 residues. Germline V gene data show CDR1 as SGDLS and CDR2 as YYNGEE. The CDR3 region has the DNA TGTGCCAGCAGCGTCCAAGACGGGGACAGGTTGGGGGAGCAGTACTTC. Translating gives CASSVQDGDRLGEQYF.

This clone was detected only once. The rearrangement joins TRBV10-3 to TRBJ1-3; 8 bases agree with TRBD1. V lost 1 base and J lost 2; bases outside the gene matches: 4. CDR3 length: 16 amino acids. CDR1 is ENHRY, CDR2 SYGVKD, per germline. The chain's CDR3 is CAISEFQQGAGNTIYF. The CDR3 DNA follows: TGTGCCATCAGTGAGTTCCAACAGGGGGCTGGAAACACCATATATTTT.

The chain employs TRBV6-2 or TRBV6-3 and TRBJ1-2; a weak D match, TRBD1 (5 bases). V lost 1 base to trimming and J lost 0 bases, with 6 bases between them. Germline CDR1 and CDR2: MNHEY and SVGEGT. The CDR3 loop spans 14 amino acids. As DNA, the CDR3 is TGTGCCAGCAGTTACTTGGACACTAACTATGGCTACACCTTC. It encodes CASSYLDTNYGYTF.

The chain carries TRBV28 and TRBJ1-2; 7 nucleotides line up with TRBD1. There are 15 residues in the CDR3. With 4 bases clipped from V and 4 bases from J, the junction kept 9 bases outside the gene matches. Per the germline V gene, CDR1 is MDHEN and CDR2 is SYDVKM. This chain's CDR3 is CASSSSQAGGYGYTF. The CDR3 nucleotides are TGTGCCAGCAGTTCCTCCCAGGCAGGGGGCTATGGCTACACCTTC.

The V gene is TRBV6-1, the J gene TRBJ2-1, with TRBD2 identical over 8 bases. Germline V lookup: CDR1 MNHNS, CDR2 SASEGT. This CDR3 region has 17 residues. Unmatched junction bases numbered 7, after V lost 3 bases and J lost 0 bases. CDR3 bases: TGTGCCAGCAGTGACCCATCACTAGCGGACTCCTACAATGAGCAGTTCTTC. This codes for CASSDPSLADSYNEQFF.

This chain links TRBV10-2 with TRBJ1-2; D remains unclear. Germline lookup yields CDR1 WSHSY and CDR2 SAAADI. The CDR3 is 12 amino acids. Trimming removed 0 bases from V and 9 bases from J, with 8 bases in between. The CDR3 loop is CASSESGSSYTF. As DNA, the CDR3 is TGCGCCAGCAGTGAGTCGGGCAGCAGCTACACCTTC.

The genes are TRBV21-1 and TRBJ1-5. TRBV21-1 is marked as a pseudogene. This CDR3 is 16 amino acids long. Here the CDR3 reads CASSNRPGRENQPQHF. In nucleotides, the CDR3 is TGTGCCAGCAGCAATAGGCCGGGACGGGAGAATCAGCCCCAGCATTTT.